These 2 T cell receptor beta chains were all obtained from the same sample, sequenced in a study of T cells in localized non-small cell lung cancer. Repertoires were generated with immunoSEQ multiplex PCR, while TCRdb's copy carries only in-frame clones and drops some. This repertoire shows 30,000 to 35,000 clones, under 95% found once; its top ten account for over 9.5%. Sequencing used peripheral blood mononuclear cells, obtained before any cancer treatment. These receptors were obtained from a female donor older than 55 with stage II lung adenocarcinoma.

The J gene is TRBJ2-3, the V gene TRBV11-2, with D uncertain. There are 12 residues in the CDR3. V was clipped by 4 bases and J by 4 bases, with 6 bases between them. The germline gives CDR1 SGHAT, CDR2 FQNNGV. The CDR3 spells CASSSRSDTQYF. The CDR3 region has the DNA TGTGCCAGCAGCTCCCGGTCAGATACGCAGTATTTT.

This rearrangement joins TRBV18 to TRBJ2-7; D may be TRBD1 (6 bases). The CDR3 spans 17 residues. Trimming took 3 bases from V and 3 from J, leaving 21 bases between them. The V gene's germline CDR1 is KGHSH and CDR2 LQKENI. The CDR3 protein is CASSPRTVSVRSYEQYF. The CDR3 nucleotides read TGTGCCAGCTCACCTCGGACAGTATCTGTCCGGAGCTACGAGCAGTACTTC.